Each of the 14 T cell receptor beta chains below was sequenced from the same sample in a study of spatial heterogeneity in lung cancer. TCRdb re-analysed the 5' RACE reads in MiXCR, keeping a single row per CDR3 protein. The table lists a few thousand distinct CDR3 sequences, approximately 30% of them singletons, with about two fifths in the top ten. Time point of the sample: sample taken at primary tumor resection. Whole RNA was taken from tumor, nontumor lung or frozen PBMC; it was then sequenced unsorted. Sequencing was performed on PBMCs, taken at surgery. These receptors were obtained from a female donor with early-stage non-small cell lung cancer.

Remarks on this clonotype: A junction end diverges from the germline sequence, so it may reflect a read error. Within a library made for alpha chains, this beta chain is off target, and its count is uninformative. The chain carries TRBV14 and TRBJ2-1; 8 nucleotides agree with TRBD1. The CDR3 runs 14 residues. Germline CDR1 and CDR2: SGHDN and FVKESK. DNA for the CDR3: TGTGCCAGCAGCCAGAGGACAGGGTGGTCTGAGGAGTTCTTC. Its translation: CASSQRTGWSEEFF.

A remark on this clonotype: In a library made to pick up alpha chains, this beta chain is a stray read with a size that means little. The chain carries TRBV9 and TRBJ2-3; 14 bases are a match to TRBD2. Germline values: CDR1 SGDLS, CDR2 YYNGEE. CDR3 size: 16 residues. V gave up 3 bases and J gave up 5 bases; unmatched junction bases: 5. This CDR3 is CASSEGTSGSGDTQYF. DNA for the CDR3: TGTGCCAGCAGCGAGGGGACTAGCGGGAGTGGAGATACGCAGTATTTT.

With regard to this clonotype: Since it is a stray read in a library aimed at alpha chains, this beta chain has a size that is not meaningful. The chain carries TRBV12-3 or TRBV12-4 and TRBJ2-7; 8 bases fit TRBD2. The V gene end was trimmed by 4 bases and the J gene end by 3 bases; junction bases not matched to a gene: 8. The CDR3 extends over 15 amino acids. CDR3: CASSWLAGPNYEQYF. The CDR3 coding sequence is TGTGCCAGCAGTTGGCTAGCGGGCCCTAACTACGAGCAGTACTTC.

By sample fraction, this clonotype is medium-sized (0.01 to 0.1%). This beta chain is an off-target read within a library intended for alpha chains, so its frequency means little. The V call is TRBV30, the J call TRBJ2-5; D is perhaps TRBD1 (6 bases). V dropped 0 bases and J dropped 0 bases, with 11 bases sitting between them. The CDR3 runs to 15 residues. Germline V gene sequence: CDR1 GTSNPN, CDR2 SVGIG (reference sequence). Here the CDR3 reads CAWSVGGVYQETQYF. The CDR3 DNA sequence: TGTGCCTGGAGTGTAGGGGGAGTGTACCAAGAGACCCAGTACTTC.

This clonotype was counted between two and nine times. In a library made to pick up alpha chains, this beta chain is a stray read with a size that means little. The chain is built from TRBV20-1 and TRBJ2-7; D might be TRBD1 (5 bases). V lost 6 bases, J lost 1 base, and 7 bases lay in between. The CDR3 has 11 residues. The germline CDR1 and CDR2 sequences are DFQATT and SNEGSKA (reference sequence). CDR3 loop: CSARQSYEQYF. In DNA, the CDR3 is TGCAGTGCGCGACAGTCCTACGAGCAGTACTTC.

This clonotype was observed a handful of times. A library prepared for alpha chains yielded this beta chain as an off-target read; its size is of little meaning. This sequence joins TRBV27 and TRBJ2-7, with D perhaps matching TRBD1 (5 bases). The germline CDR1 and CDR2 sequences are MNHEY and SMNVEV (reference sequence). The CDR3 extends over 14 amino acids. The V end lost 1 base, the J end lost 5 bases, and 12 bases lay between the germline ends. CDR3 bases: TGTGCCAGCAGTTTATTAAGCAGGGCCGACGAGCAGTACTTC. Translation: CASSLLSRADEQYF.

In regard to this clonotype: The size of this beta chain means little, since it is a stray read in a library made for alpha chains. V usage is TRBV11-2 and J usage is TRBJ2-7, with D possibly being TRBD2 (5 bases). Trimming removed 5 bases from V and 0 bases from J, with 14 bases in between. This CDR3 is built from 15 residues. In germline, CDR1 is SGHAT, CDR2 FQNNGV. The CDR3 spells CASSAGLLSSYEQYV. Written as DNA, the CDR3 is TGTGCCAGCAGCGCAGGACTTTTAAGCTCCTACGAGCAGTACGTC.

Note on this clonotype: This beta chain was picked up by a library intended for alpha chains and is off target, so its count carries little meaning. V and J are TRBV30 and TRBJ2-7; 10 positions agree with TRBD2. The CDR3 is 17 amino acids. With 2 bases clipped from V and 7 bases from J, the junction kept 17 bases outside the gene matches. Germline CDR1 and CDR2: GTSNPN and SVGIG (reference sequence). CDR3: CAWSLRTGWTSGTEQYF. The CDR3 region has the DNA TGTGCCTGGAGTCTCCGGACAGGATGGACTAGCGGTACAGAGCAGTACTTC.

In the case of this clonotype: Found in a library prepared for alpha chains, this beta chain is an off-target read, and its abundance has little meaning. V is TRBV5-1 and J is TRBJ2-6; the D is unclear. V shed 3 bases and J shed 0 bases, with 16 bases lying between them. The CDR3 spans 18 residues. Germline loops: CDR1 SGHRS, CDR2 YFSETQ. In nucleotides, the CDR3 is TGCGCCAGCAGCTCCCCGGGCCAATCATCCTCTGGGGCCAACGTCCTGACTTTC. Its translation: CASSSPGQSSSGANVLTF.

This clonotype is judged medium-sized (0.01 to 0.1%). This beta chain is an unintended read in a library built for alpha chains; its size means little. The CDR3 DNA sequence: TGTGCCAGCAGCTTTCGCAGGGGGGCCAACGAGCAGTACTTC. This sequence encodes CASSFRRGANEQYF. The chain links TRBV5-6 to TRBJ2-7, with a tentative D call TRBD1 (7 bases). The CDR3 spans 14 residues. V was pared by 2 bases and J by 5 bases, with 14 bases between. Germline loops: CDR1 SGHDT, CDR2 YYEEEE.

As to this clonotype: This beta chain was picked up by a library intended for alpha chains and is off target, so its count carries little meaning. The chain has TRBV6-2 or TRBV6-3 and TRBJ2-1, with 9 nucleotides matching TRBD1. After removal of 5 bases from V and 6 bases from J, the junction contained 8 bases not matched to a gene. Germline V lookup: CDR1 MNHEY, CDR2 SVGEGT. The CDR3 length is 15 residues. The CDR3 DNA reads TGTGCCAGCAGTGCTCCGGGACAGGGTATCAATGAGCAGTTCTTC. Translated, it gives CASSAPGQGINEQFF.

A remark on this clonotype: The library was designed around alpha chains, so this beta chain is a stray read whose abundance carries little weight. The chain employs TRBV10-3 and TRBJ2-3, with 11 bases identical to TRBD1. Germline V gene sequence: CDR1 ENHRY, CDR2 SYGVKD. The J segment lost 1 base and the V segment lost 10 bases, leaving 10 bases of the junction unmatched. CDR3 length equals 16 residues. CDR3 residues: CATGLPGQGGTDTQYF. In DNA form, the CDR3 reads TGTGCCACCGGCCTCCCGGGACAGGGGGGCACAGATACGCAGTATTTT.

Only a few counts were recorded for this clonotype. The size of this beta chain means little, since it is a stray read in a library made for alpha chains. This CDR3 is CASSYHYTGLAYNEQFF. As DNA, the CDR3 is TGCGCCAGCAGTTATCATTACACGGGACTAGCCTACAATGAGCAGTTCTTC. The chain recombines TRBV4-3 with TRBJ2-1; TRBD2 matches at 8 bases. Losses at the gene ends were 6 bases for V and 2 bases for J; bases not matched to a gene: 12. Germline V gene sequence: CDR1 LGHNA, CDR2 YSLEER. The CDR3 sequence is 17 residues long.

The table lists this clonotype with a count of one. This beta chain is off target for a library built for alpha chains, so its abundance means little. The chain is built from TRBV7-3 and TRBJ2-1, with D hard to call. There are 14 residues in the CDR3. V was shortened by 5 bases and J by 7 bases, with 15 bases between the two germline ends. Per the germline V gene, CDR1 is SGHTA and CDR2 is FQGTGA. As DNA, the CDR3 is TGTGCCAGCAGCCTACCGGGTCAGTCGAATGAGCAGTTCTTC. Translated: CASSLPGQSNEQFF.